This T cell receptor beta chain appears in the sequencing data of a study of T cell responses to AZD1222 COVID-19 vaccine. Trimming took off 5 bases at V and 0 bases at J, with 11 bases between the two ends. The CDR3 sequence is 15 residues long. Per germline, CDR1 MRHNA and CDR2 SNTAGT. Whole-study findings and limits: Seropositive status at baseline applied to only five or six AZD1222 recipients. Of spike-specific TCRs, nearly half reportedly target regions left unmutated in variants. Possibly, clonal diversity was underestimated; donors were largely white British and included more females.

Clones were sequenced by immunoSEQ multiplex PCR, and TCRdb holds only the in-frame ones, with some missing. The sample consists of about 130,000 clones, around 90% of them appearing once. As regards this clone: What it binds is not known.

This chain links TRBV6-4 with TRBJ2-1; D tentatively reads TRBD1 or TRBD2 (5 bases each). Sample: peripheral blood, taken 28 days after the second AZD1222 dose. The receptor was isolated from an adult who received the AZD1222 COVID-19 vaccine. The CDR3 here is CASSRDASSYNEQFF. The CDR3 nucleotides are TGTGCCAGCAGTAGGGACGCCAGCTCCTACAATGAGCAGTTCTTC.